These T cell receptor beta chains were read from a single sample in a study of Graves' ophthalmopathy and Graves' hyperthyroidism. Using its own MiXCR run on the multiplex PCR reads, TCRdb lists one record per CDR3 protein. The sample contains some 1.1 million distinct CDR3 sequences, about 40% of which appear only once. The sample consisted of peripheral blood or thyroid tissue (not recorded which). Receptors were obtained from an adult man with Graves' hyperthyroidism. Both conserved end residues are part of each CDR3. The D gene is left open where the match is weak. Clone size is stated in some rows and not others, as once, few, many or a class when expanded.

size	V	J	D	DNA	CDR3
many	TRBV20-1	TRBJ2-7	TRBD2	TGCAGTGCTAGAGAAGAGACTAGCGGGGGGAACGAGCAGTACTTC	CSAREETSGGNEQYF
few	TRBV7-9	TRBJ2-7	NA	TGTGCCAGCAGCCCAAGGAGCCTCGAGTCCTACGAGCAGTACTTC	CASSPRSLESYEQYF
many	TRBV7-9	TRBJ1-2	TRBD1	TGTGCCAGCAGTTCTGGACAGGGTGGCTACACCTTC	CASSSGQGGYTF
few	TRBV7-2	TRBJ1-2	TRBD1	TGTGCCAGCAGCCCCCGGACAGGCCCGTTAATTGATATCTATGGCTACACCTTC	CASSPRTGPLIDIYGYTF
few	TRBV6-1	TRBJ2-7	TRBD1	TGTGCCAGCGGAGACAGGGTGCTTCGCGAGCAGTACTTC	CASGDRVLREQYF
few	TRBV30	TRBJ1-1	NA	TGTGCCTGGAGCCTTAATCCAGGGTACCCTGAAGCTTTCTTT	CAWSLNPGYPEAFF
NA	TRBV29-1	TRBJ2-7	NA	TGCAGCGCTGAGGGGTACGAGCAGTACTTC	CSAEGYEQYF
few	TRBV29-1	TRBJ1-2	NA	TGCAGCGTTGAAGATCGGGGAGTTTACTATGGCTACACCTTC	CSVEDRGVYYGYTF
few	TRBV27	TRBJ2-7	TRBD2	TGTGCCAGCAGTTTACCGGGACTAAGTTACGAGCAGTACTTC	CASSLPGLSYEQYF
many	TRBV10-3	TRBJ1-6	NA	TGTGCCATCAGTGAGGGGGATTCACCCCTCCACTTT	CAISEGDSPLHF
NA	TRBV5-1	TRBJ2-6	NA	TGCGCCAGCAGCCCTGACAGGGCTGGGGGGGGGAGGGCCAACGTCCTGACTTTC	CASSPDRAGGGRANVLTF
NA	TRBV7-9	TRBJ2-6	NA	TGTGCCAGCAGCTTCGACATGGCCGATTTC	CASSFDMADF
many	TRBV10-3	TRBJ2-7	TRBD1	TGTGCCATCAGTGGTAGGACAGGGCTCTACGAGCAGTACTTC	CAISGRTGLYEQYF
many	TRBV11-2	TRBJ1-1	NA	TGTGCCAGCAGCCTAGCGAGGGGAACGCGTGCTGAAGCTTTCTTT	CASSLARGTRAEAFF
many	TRBV29-1	TRBJ2-7	NA	TGCAGCGTCCTCGCGGGACACATCTACGAGCAGTACTTC	CSVLAGHIYEQYF
NA	TRBV20-1	TRBJ1-6	NA	TGCAGTGCTTGGGGGCAGGGAGGTGGTAGGCGCTCACCCCTCCACTTT	CSAWGQGGGRRSPLHF
NA	TRBV7-9	TRBJ2-5	TRBD2	TGTGCCAGCAGCGGACTAGCGGGATTGTTAGAGACCCAGTACTTC	CASSGLAGLLETQYF
NA	TRBV9	TRBJ2-7	NA	TGTGCCAGCAGCCAAGACTTCCGACGGGGCTGGAAAGGAGGCGAGCAGTACTTC	CASSQDFRRGWKGGEQYF
few	TRBV13	TRBJ2-7	NA	TGTGCCAGCAGTGTTTCGGCAGGGGCTGGTCACTACGAGCAGTACTTC	CASSVSAGAGHYEQYF
many	TRBV28	TRBJ2-5	NA	TGTGCCAGCAGTTCGCCGGCTCAAGAGACCCAGTACTTC	CASSSPAQETQYF
many	TRBV4-1	TRBJ2-7	NA	TGCGCCAGCAGCCACAACCGGGACAACGACTACGAGCAGTACTTC	CASSHNRDNDYEQYF
NA	TRBV10-3	TRBJ1-5	TRBD1	TGTGCCAGCAGGAGGGACAGTTATAGCAATCAGCCCCAGCATTTT	CASRRDSYSNQPQHF
once	TRBV19	TRBJ1-3	TRBD1	TGTGCCAGCTCTCAGGACAGGTCCCGAAACACCATATATTTT	CASSQDRSRNTIYF
NA	TRBV4-3	TRBJ2-2	NA	TGCGCCAGCAGCCCCGGAGACGGCACCGGGGAGCTGTTTTTT	CASSPGDGTGELFF
NA	TRBV2	TRBJ2-7	NA	TGTGCCAGCGGTACTACAGTTTACGAGCAGTACTTC	CASGTTVYEQYF
few	TRBV11-2	TRBJ2-2	TRBD2	TGTGCCAGCAGCCCCATCACAGCGGGAGGGCCGTTTGCCGGGGAGCTGTTTTTT	CASSPITAGGPFAGELFF
NA	TRBV10-1	TRBJ2-7	NA	TGCGCCAGCAGTGAGTCAAGGAATCTACGAGAGCAGTACTTC	CASSESRNLREQYF
NA	TRBV7-9	TRBJ1-2	TRBD1	TGTGCCAGCAGCGCAGACAGGGGAAATAACTATGGCTACACCTTC	CASSADRGNNYGYTF
NA	TRBV5-1	TRBJ1-5	NA	TGCGCCAGCGGCCAAGCCTTAGGCCAGCCCCAGCATTTT	CASGQALGQPQHF
many	TRBV7-9	TRBJ2-5	TRBD1	TGTGCCAGCAGCGGACAGGGATTCCAAGAGACCCAGTACTTC	CASSGQGFQETQYF
NA	TRBV19	TRBJ1-4	NA	TGTGCCACCCGCGAAGGATCGGCAACTAATGAAAAACTGTTTTTT	CATREGSATNEKLFF
NA	TRBV7-9	TRBJ1-1	NA	TGTGCCAGCAGTTTAAAAGGGCTGGGGGCTGAAGCTTTCTTT	CASSLKGLGAEAFF
NA	TRBV25-1	TRBJ2-2	TRBD1	TGTGCCATTGACGGACAGGGAATTGCCGGGGAGCTGTTTTTT	CAIDGQGIAGELFF
many	TRBV7-9	TRBJ2-5	NA	TGTGCCAGCAGCTTAGGGGCTCAGCCGCAAGAGACCCAGTACTTC	CASSLGAQPQETQYF
NA	TRBV2	TRBJ1-5	NA	TGTGCCAGCAGTGCCAGGACCGGCATAGGCAATCAGCCCCAGCATTTT	CASSARTGIGNQPQHF
few	TRBV19	TRBJ2-2	NA	TGTGCCAGTAGCCCCCCCCGACAGTTATCCGGGGAGCTGTTTTTT	CASSPPRQLSGELFF
NA	TRBV5-4	TRBJ1-6	NA	TGTGCCAGCAGCCCGGGACCCTTACTGCATTCACCCCTCCACTTT	CASSPGPLLHSPLHF
many	TRBV7-6	TRBJ1-2	TRBD1	TGTGCCAGCAGCTTCGGGACAGTAGGTGGCTACACCTTC	CASSFGTVGGYTF
many	TRBV7-8	TRBJ1-2	TRBD1	TGTGCCAGCAGCATAGTGGGGGGACAGGGTGACTATGGCTACACCTTC	CASSIVGGQGDYGYTF